Sequencing of this T cell receptor (beta chain) was carried out in a study of T cell responses to AZD1222 COVID-19 vaccine. Study-wide results and caveats: Of the AZD1222 recipients, only five to seven were seropositive at baseline. Spike regions recognized by vaccine-associated CD4 TCRs spanned the protein, led by 160-218 and 743-854. Donor demographics were predominantly white British with a female majority; clonal diversity may be underestimated.

Regarding this clone: Its matching antigen is unknown.

Repertoires were generated with immunoSEQ multiplex PCR, while TCRdb's copy carries only in-frame clones and drops some. The sample records roughly 77,000 clones, 92% being singletons. The CDR3 is 20 residues long. The germline V gene encodes CDR1 LNHDA and CDR2 SQIVND (reference sequence). The trim removed 2 bases at V and 0 bases at J, leaving 14 bases unmatched. The chain links TRBV19 to TRBJ1-4, with 8 bases that match TRBD1. This specimen was peripheral blood, taken on day 0 of MenACWY control vaccination. This receptor was identified in an adult in good health. CDR3: CASSITGAMLDRATNEKLFF. CDR3 nucleotide sequence: TGTGCCAGTAGTATAACCGGAGCGATGTTGGACAGGGCAACTAATGAAAAACTGTTTTTT.